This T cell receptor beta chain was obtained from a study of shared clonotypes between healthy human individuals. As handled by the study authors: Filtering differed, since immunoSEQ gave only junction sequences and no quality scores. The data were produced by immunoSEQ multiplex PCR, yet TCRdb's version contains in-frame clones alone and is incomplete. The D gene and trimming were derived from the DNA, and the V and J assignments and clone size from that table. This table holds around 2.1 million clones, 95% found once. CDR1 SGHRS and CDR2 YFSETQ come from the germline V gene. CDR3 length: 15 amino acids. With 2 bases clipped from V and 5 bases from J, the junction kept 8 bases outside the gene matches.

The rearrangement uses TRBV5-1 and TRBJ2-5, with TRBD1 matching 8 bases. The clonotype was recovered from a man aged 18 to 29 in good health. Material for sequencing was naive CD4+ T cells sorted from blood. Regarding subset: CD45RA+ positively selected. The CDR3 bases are TGCGCCAGCAGCTTTATGGCAGGGGGCGGGGAGACCCAGTACTTC. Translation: CASSFMAGGGETQYF.